This T cell receptor beta chain was recovered during a study of Ad26.COV2.S vaccination and SARS-CoV-2 variants. Study observations and caveats: The TCR breadth and depth analyses may have understated or missed part of the total T cell responses. Individuals receiving vaccine had higher spike-specific TCR breadth than placebo recipients did. Researchers reported similar non-spike TCR breadth in vaccine and placebo recipients. The authors reported substantial breadth in spike-specific CD8+ and CD4+ T cell responses after vaccination.

The V gene's germline CDR1 is SGHNT and CDR2 YENEEA. CDR3 length: 12 amino acids. The ends were cut back, 3 bases at V and 1 base at J, with 3 bases in the middle. The repertoire was sequenced with immunoSEQ multiplex PCR; TCRdb's copy has only in-frame clones and lacks some. The table has fewer than 150,000 clones, approximately 90% seen once. The sample holds a few counts of this clone. Its antigen is not known. The material sequenced was peripheral blood, taken after recovery from COVID-19. The chain links TRBV11-3 to TRBJ1-1; D is unresolved. The sequence was collected from a human donor who had recovered from COVID-19. In nucleotides, the CDR3 is TGTGCCAGCAGCTTTGGGAACACTGAAGCTTTCTTT. Its protein product is CASSFGNTEAFF. Looking up the rest from reference TRBV11-3 and TRBJ1-1 gives the full variable domain: EAGVVQSPRYKIIEKKQPVAFWCNPISGHNTLYWYLQNLGQGPELLIRYENEEAVDDSQLPKDRFSAERLKGVDSTLKIQPAELGDSAVYLCASSFGNTEAFFGQGTRLTVV.